The rows below give T cell receptor beta chains drawn from one sample of a study of blood T cell repertoires in COVID-19. Sequencing was performed with immunoSEQ multiplex PCR; in TCRdb, only in-frame clones are kept and a portion is missing. Counted here are tens of thousands of clones, around nine tenths occurring once; the ten biggest clones make up roughly 18%. The sequencing input was peripheral blood. Receptor source: a woman aged 55-70 years with COVID-19, enrolled during active disease. The CDR3 runs from the conserved cysteine through the conserved F or W. Each record gives: clone size, D gene, V gene, J gene, CDR3 protein, CDR3 DNA. A D gene is named only where the DNA matches it firmly. Size values are once, few and many counts, or a class for expanded clones, and some rows have none.

clone_size: NA
d_call: TRBD2
v_call: TRBV15
j_call: TRBJ2-1
cdr3_aa: CATSLALAGYNEQFF
cdr3_nt: TGTGCCACCAGCCTCGCTCTAGCGGGTTACAATGAGCAGTTCTTC

clone_size: NA
d_call: TRBD1
v_call: TRBV2
j_call: TRBJ1-2
cdr3_aa: CASRGQGYGYTF
cdr3_nt: TGTGCCAGCAGGGGACAGGGCTATGGCTACACCTTC

clone_size: NA
d_call: NA
v_call: TRBV30
j_call: TRBJ2-7
cdr3_aa: CAWSVVSYEQYF
cdr3_nt: TGTGCCTGGAGTGTAGTCAGCTACGAGCAGTACTTC

clone_size: once
d_call: TRBD2
v_call: TRBV7-6
j_call: TRBJ2-3
cdr3_aa: CASSLVTSGGTDTQYF
cdr3_nt: TGTGCCAGCAGCCTCGTGACTAGCGGGGGCACAGATACGCAGTATTTT

clone_size: once
d_call: TRBD1
v_call: TRBV5-1
j_call: TRBJ1-2
cdr3_aa: CASSARTGANYGYTF
cdr3_nt: TGCGCCAGCAGCGCAAGGACAGGAGCTAACTATGGCTACACCTTC

clone_size: NA
d_call: TRBD2
v_call: TRBV30
j_call: TRBJ2-7
cdr3_aa: CAWSSPATSGAYEQYF
cdr3_nt: TGTGCCTGGAGTTCACCCGCGACTAGCGGGGCCTACGAGCAGTACTTC

clone_size: NA
d_call: TRBD1
v_call: TRBV28
j_call: TRBJ1-2
cdr3_aa: CASISGQGNYGYTF
cdr3_nt: TGTGCCAGCATCTCGGGACAGGGGAACTATGGCTACACCTTC

clone_size: NA
d_call: NA
v_call: TRBV19
j_call: TRBJ2-2
cdr3_aa: CASGRGSRAAGELFF
cdr3_nt: TGTGCCAGTGGAAGGGGAAGCAGGGCGGCCGGGGAGCTGTTTTTT

clone_size: NA
d_call: NA
v_call: TRBV9
j_call: TRBJ2-1
cdr3_aa: CASSLTSRYNEQFF
cdr3_nt: TGTGCCAGCAGCTTAACTAGCCGATACAATGAGCAGTTCTTC

clone_size: NA
d_call: NA
v_call: TRBV5-1
j_call: TRBJ1-5
cdr3_aa: CASSLGGANSNQPQHF
cdr3_nt: TGCGCCAGCAGCCTTGGGGGGGCTAATAGCAATCAGCCCCAGCATTTT

clone_size: NA
d_call: NA
v_call: TRBV7-9
j_call: TRBJ1-2
cdr3_aa: CASSPGQFNGYTF
cdr3_nt: TGTGCCAGCAGCCCCGGACAGTTTAATGGCTACACCTTC

clone_size: once
d_call: TRBD1
v_call: TRBV9
j_call: TRBJ2-5
cdr3_aa: CASSADRAEETQYF
cdr3_nt: TGTGCCAGCAGCGCTGACAGGGCGGAAGAGACCCAGTACTTC

clone_size: NA
d_call: TRBD1
v_call: TRBV6-6
j_call: TRBJ1-1
cdr3_aa: CASTPDRGFVTEAFF
cdr3_nt: TGTGCCAGCACCCCGGACAGGGGGTTTGTTACTGAAGCTTTCTTT

clone_size: NA
d_call: NA
v_call: TRBV10-1
j_call: TRBJ2-2
cdr3_aa: CASLGRATGELFF
cdr3_nt: TGCGCCAGTCTGGGGCGCGCTACCGGGGAGCTGTTTTTT

clone_size: NA
d_call: TRBD1
v_call: TRBV9
j_call: TRBJ1-6
cdr3_aa: CASSALGQVLSPLHF
cdr3_nt: TGTGCCAGCAGTGCCTTAGGACAGGTGTTATCACCCCTCCACTTT

clone_size: NA
d_call: TRBD1
v_call: TRBV6-6
j_call: TRBJ1-5
cdr3_aa: CASSYRTGMSNQPQHF
cdr3_nt: TGTGCCAGCAGTTACCGGACAGGGATGAGCAATCAGCCCCAGCATTTT

clone_size: NA
d_call: TRBD2
v_call: TRBV4-1
j_call: TRBJ2-2
cdr3_aa: CASSQGPLAGNTGELFF
cdr3_nt: TGCGCCAGCAGCCAGGGCCCGCTAGCGGGGAACACCGGGGAGCTGTTTTTT

clone_size: NA
d_call: TRBD1
v_call: TRBV3-1/TRBV3-2
j_call: TRBJ1-5
cdr3_aa: CASSRTGARQPQHF
cdr3_nt: TGTGCCAGCAGCCGGACAGGGGCGCGTCAGCCCCAGCATTTT

clone_size: NA
d_call: NA
v_call: TRBV19
j_call: TRBJ2-5
cdr3_aa: CASSPQGYQETQYF
cdr3_nt: TGTGCCAGTAGCCCACAGGGTTACCAAGAGACCCAGTACTTC

clone_size: NA
d_call: NA
v_call: TRBV19
j_call: TRBJ1-2
cdr3_aa: CAIGQPRYGYTF
cdr3_nt: TGTGCCATAGGACAGCCGCGCTATGGCTACACCTTC

clone_size: NA
d_call: NA
v_call: TRBV7-3
j_call: TRBJ1-1
cdr3_aa: CASSLWGEGEAFF
cdr3_nt: TGTGCCAGCAGCTTATGGGGTGAGGGTGAAGCTTTCTTT

clone_size: NA
d_call: NA
v_call: TRBV7-8
j_call: TRBJ2-7
cdr3_aa: CASSSRYGRSYEQYF
cdr3_nt: TGTGCCAGCAGCTCCCGTTATGGGAGGTCCTACGAGCAGTACTTC

clone_size: few
d_call: TRBD1
v_call: TRBV10-1
j_call: TRBJ1-2
cdr3_aa: CASSVSLGQGSNYGYTF
cdr3_nt: TGCGCCAGCAGTGTATCCCTCGGACAGGGGAGTAACTATGGCTACACCTTC

clone_size: NA
d_call: NA
v_call: TRBV5-1
j_call: TRBJ2-2
cdr3_aa: CASSLSPTGELFF
cdr3_nt: TGCGCCAGCAGCCTTAGTCCGACCGGGGAGCTGTTTTTT

clone_size: NA
d_call: NA
v_call: TRBV12-3/TRBV12-4
j_call: TRBJ1-2
cdr3_aa: CASSRQARWGYTF
cdr3_nt: TGTGCCAGCAGTCGACAGGCCAGGTGGGGCTACACCTTC